The present TCR beta chain was sequenced within a study of shared clonotypes between healthy human individuals. Study findings and constraints: Compared with clonotypes that all four donors shared, non-shared clonotypes had lower generation probabilities. In general, naive subsets displayed greater estimated richness than memory subsets did.

The assay was carried out at the deep level. Here immunoSEQ multiplex PCR was the method, and the copy in TCRdb shows in-frame clones only, minus some. This sample has roughly 2,000,000 clones, with roughly 93% found just once. The CDR3 is made up of 14 amino acids. V shed 5 bases and J shed 3 bases, with 14 bases lying between them. Germline values: CDR1 LNHDA, CDR2 SQIVND (reference sequence). It was CD45RO-negative cells, positively selected for CCR7, that made up naive CD8 cells, with terminally differentiated effector memory CD45RA+ cells excluded. A word on this clone: Its specificity is not known.

The sequence derives from a man aged 18 to 29 in good health. Some clones in this sample may be carry-over from other donors' samples. The chain employs TRBV19 and TRBJ2-7; a weak D match, TRBD2 (6 bases). Sequencing was done on a sample of naive CD8+ T cells from PBMCs. CDR3 DNA sequence: TGTGCCAGTAGTTGGACTTCCGGGGGCTACGAGCAGTACTTC. Protein product: CASSWTSGGYEQYF.